A selection of T cell receptor beta chains follows, all from one sample in a study of Ad26.COV2.S vaccination and SARS-CoV-2 variants. Some clones are missing from TCRdb's copy, which holds only in-frame ones; the method was immunoSEQ multiplex PCR. The profile shows under 550,000 clones, 90% of them singletons. Sequenced here: peripheral blood, sampled in a trial of Ad26.COV2.S vaccine versus placebo. These receptors were taken from a person between 18 and 65 years old who received the Ad26.COV2.S COVID-19 vaccine or a placebo. Each CDR3 is given with its conserved first and last residue. D genes are given only for firm matches. A row's size may be missing; if present it is once, few, many or a size class.

TRBJ2-2,NA,TRBV5-6,TRBD1,TGTGCCAGCAGCCATACAGGGGGCACCGGGGAGCTGTTTTTT,CASSHTGGTGELFF
TRBJ1-4,NA,TRBV19,NA,TGTGCCAGTAGTATAGCCCTTCGGAATCCCCCTATTAATGAAAAACTGTTTTTT,CASSIALRNPPINEKLFF
TRBJ2-1,NA,TRBV7-2,NA,TGTGCCAGCAGCTTAGCCGCGACCCAAGAGCAGTTCTTC,CASSLAATQEQFF
TRBJ2-4,NA,TRBV15,TRBD1,TGTGCCACCAGCAGTAATTTATACCGCGGGACAGGGCGGAACATTCAGTACTTC,CATSSNLYRGTGRNIQYF
TRBJ2-1,NA,TRBV5-1,TRBD2,TGCGCCAGCAGCTTGGGGAGGCTAGCGGGAGGCGACAATGAGCAGTTCTTC,CASSLGRLAGGDNEQFF
TRBJ2-1,NA,TRBV6-4,TRBD2,TGTGCCAGCAGGGGACTAGCGGGCCGGTCCTACAATGAGCAGTTCTTC,CASRGLAGRSYNEQFF
TRBJ1-1,NA,TRBV6-5,NA,TGTGCCAGCAGTTACTTGGGAGTGAACACTGAAGCTTTCTTT,CASSYLGVNTEAFF
TRBJ1-2,NA,TRBV28,NA,TGTGCCAGCAGTTTACCAGGGGACTATGGCTACACCTTC,CASSLPGDYGYTF
TRBJ2-7,NA,TRBV2,TRBD2,TGTGCCAGCAGTCGAACTAGCGGGTTGGGCGAGCAGTACTTC,CASSRTSGLGEQYF
TRBJ2-3,NA,TRBV7-9,NA,TGTGCCAGCAGCTTATACACAGTGAACACAGATACGCAGTATTTT,CASSLYTVNTDTQYF
TRBJ2-1,NA,TRBV28,TRBD2,TGTGCCAGCAGTCCCTCATTGGGAGCCGGAGCTCTAGCGGGAGGGAACAATGAGCAGTTCTTC,CASSPSLGAGALAGGNNEQFF
TRBJ2-1,NA,TRBV9,TRBD2,TGTGCCAGCAGCGTAGGAATTAGCGGGAGGGCCAATGAGCAGTTCTTC,CASSVGISGRANEQFF
TRBJ1-1,NA,TRBV5-1,TRBD1,TGCGCCAGCAGTTATGGCGGACAGGACATGAACACTGAAGCTTTCTTT,CASSYGGQDMNTEAFF
TRBJ1-5,NA,TRBV10-2,TRBD1,TGCGCCACGGTCGGGACAGGGGGGATTCAGCCCCAGCATTTT,CATVGTGGIQPQHF
TRBJ2-6,NA,TRBV5-4,TRBD2,TGTGCCAGCAGTCAATCTACTAGCGGGAGCTCTGGGGCCAACGTCCTGACTTTC,CASSQSTSGSSGANVLTF
TRBJ2-7,NA,TRBV12-5,NA,TGTGCTAGTGGATTGGGAGGTTACTACGAGCAGTACTTC,CASGLGGYYEQYF
TRBJ2-7,NA,TRBV3-1/TRBV3-2,NA,TGTGCCAGCAGCCAAGAAAGTTACGAGCAGTACTTC,CASSQESYEQYF
TRBJ1-2,NA,TRBV27,TRBD1,TGTGCCAGCAGTTCGACAGGGGGCTATGGCTACACCTTC,CASSSTGGYGYTF
TRBJ1-1,NA,TRBV11-2,NA,TGTGCCAGCAGCACCCTCGGGGGGTTTGAAGCTTTCTTT,CASSTLGGFEAFF
TRBJ1-3,few,TRBV4-3,NA,TGCGCCAGCAGCCAAGATTGGGGGGCGCTTGCTGGAAACACCATATATTTT,CASSQDWGALAGNTIYF
TRBJ1-4,NA,TRBV28,NA,TGTGCCAGCAGTTTACTAGGAACCTTAGGGGAAAAACTGTTTTTT,CASSLLGTLGEKLFF
TRBJ2-7,NA,TRBV10-1,TRBD2,TGCGCCAGCAGTGATTCAACTAGCGGGAGGGAAAAGCAGTACTTC,CASSDSTSGREKQYF
TRBJ2-1,NA,TRBV29-1,NA,TGCAGCGGCGAGGGGAGCTCCTACAATGAGCAGTTCTTC,CSGEGSSYNEQFF
TRBJ2-7,NA,TRBV30,NA,TGTGCCTGGAGTGGCGCGGGGCTCTCCTACGAGCAGTACTTC,CAWSGAGLSYEQYF
TRBJ1-4,NA,TRBV5-5,NA,TGTGCCAGCAGCTTGGTAGGGCTAACTAATGAAAAACTGTTTTTT,CASSLVGLTNEKLFF
TRBJ2-1,NA,TRBV19,TRBD2,TGTGCCAGTAGTATATGGACTAGCGGTAATGAGCAGTTCTTC,CASSIWTSGNEQFF
TRBJ2-7,NA,TRBV5-5,NA,TGTGCCAGCAGCCCCGGGACAATTCTGTACGAGCAGTACTTC,CASSPGTILYEQYF
TRBJ1-2,NA,TRBV6-5,NA,TGTGCCGTCAGACAGACTTCTAACTATGGCTACACCTTC,CAVRQTSNYGYTF
TRBJ2-1,NA,TRBV4-2,TRBD2,TGTGCCAGCAGCCCCCGGGGGGGGCTACCGGGACTAGCAGCGAGCTCCTACAATGAGCAGTTCTTC,CASSPRGGLPGLAASSYNEQFF
TRBJ2-7,once,TRBV28,NA,TGTGCCAGCAGTTTGGACAGCTCCTACGAGCAGTACTTC,CASSLDSSYEQYF
TRBJ1-1,NA,TRBV29-1,NA,TGCAGCGTTGCGGGGGGGCGAGGCACTGAAGCTTTCTTT,CSVAGGRGTEAFF
TRBJ1-6,NA,TRBV2,TRBD1,TGTGCCAGCAGTGAAAGGACAGGGGAACTTAATTCACCCCTCCACTTT,CASSERTGELNSPLHF
TRBJ1-1,NA,TRBV3-1/TRBV3-2,TRBD1,TGTGCCAGCAGCCTCCCCGGGACAGAGAACACTGAAGCTTTCTTT,CASSLPGTENTEAFF
TRBJ2-7,NA,TRBV2,TRBD2,TGTGCCAGCAAAGCTAGCGGGGGTCTCTACGAGCAGTACTTC,CASKASGGLYEQYF
TRBJ1-5,NA,TRBV5-8,NA,TGTGCCAGCAGCTTCTGGGGAGGCAATCAGCCCCAGCATTTT,CASSFWGGNQPQHF
TRBJ1-2,NA,TRBV29-1,NA,TGCAGCGCCGACTCCTTTTATGGCTACACCTTC,CSADSFYGYTF
TRBJ1-2,NA,TRBV7-2,NA,TGTGCCAGCAGCTTATCTGGGGATCGGAGTGGCTACACCTTC,CASSLSGDRSGYTF
TRBJ1-5,once,TRBV21-1,NA,TGTGCCAGCAGCAAAGTTGGGACAGGGGTTTGCAATCAGCCCCAGCATTTT,CASSKVGTGVCNQPQHF
TRBJ2-1,NA,TRBV7-2,NA,TGTGCCAGCAGCCCCAGACTGAGCTCCTACAATGAGCAGTTCTTC,CASSPRLSSYNEQFF
TRBJ2-1,NA,TRBV11-3,TRBD2,TGTGCCAGCAGCTTAGGAGGACTAGTTAGCAATGAGCAGTTCTTC,CASSLGGLVSNEQFF
TRBJ2-5,NA,TRBV18,TRBD1,TGTGCCAGCTCCCTTGACAGGGATGAGACCCAGTACTTC,CASSLDRDETQYF
TRBJ2-7,NA,TRBV19,NA,TGTGCCAGTAGTGGGTTGTCGGGGGAACTGTCCTACGAGCAGTACTTC,CASSGLSGELSYEQYF